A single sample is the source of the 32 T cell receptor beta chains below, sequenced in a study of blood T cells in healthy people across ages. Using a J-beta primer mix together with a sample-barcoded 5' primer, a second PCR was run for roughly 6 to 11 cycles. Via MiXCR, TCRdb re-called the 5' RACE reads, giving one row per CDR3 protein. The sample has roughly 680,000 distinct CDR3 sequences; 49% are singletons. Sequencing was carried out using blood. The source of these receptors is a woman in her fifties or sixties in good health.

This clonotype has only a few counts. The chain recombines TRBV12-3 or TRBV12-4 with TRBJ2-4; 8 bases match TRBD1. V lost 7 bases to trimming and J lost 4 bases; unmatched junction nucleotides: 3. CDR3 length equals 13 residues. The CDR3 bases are TGTGCCAGCACAGACAGGGGAAAAAACATTCAGTACTTC. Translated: CASTDRGKNIQYF.

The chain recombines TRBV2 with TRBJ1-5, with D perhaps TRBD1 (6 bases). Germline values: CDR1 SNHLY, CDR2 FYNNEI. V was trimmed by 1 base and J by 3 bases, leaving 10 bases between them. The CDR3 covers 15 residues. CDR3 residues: CASSEGQVFNQPQHF. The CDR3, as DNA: TGTGCCAGCAGTGAAGGACAGGTTTTCAATCAGCCCCAGCATTTT.

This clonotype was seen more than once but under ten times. The CDR3 sequence is CASSWGGNTGELFF. In nucleotides, the CDR3 is TGTGCCAGCAGTTGGGGGGGGAACACCGGGGAGCTGTTTTTT. The genes are TRBV27 and TRBJ2-2; TRBD2 aligns across 7 bases. V was clipped by 4 bases and J by 1 base; unmatched bases: 0. Germline CDR1 is MNHEY and CDR2 is SMNVEV (reference sequence). CDR3 size: 14 residues.

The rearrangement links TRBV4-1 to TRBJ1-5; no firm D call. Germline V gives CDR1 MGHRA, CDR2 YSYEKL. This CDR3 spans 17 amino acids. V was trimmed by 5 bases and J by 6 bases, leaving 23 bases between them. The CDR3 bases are TGCGCCAGCAGCGGAAGTCTCTTGTCGGGTTCGGGTCAGCCCCAGCATTTT. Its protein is CASSGSLLSGSGQPQHF.

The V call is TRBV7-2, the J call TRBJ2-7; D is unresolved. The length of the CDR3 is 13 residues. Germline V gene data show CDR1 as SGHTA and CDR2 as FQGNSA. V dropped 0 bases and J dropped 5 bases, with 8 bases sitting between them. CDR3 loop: CASSLAARNEQYF. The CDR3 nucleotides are TGTGCCAGCAGCTTAGCGGCCCGGAACGAGCAGTACTTC.

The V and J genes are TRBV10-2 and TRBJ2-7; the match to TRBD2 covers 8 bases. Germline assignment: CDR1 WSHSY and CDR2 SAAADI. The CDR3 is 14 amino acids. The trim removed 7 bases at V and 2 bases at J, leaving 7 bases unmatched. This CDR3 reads CASISREATYEQYF. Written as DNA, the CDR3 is TGCGCCAGCATCTCGCGGGAGGCGACCTACGAGCAGTACTTC.

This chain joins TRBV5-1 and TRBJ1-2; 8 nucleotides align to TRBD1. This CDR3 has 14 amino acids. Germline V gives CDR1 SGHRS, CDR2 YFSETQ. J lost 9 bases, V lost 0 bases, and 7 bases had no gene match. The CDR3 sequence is CASSLDRGLISYTF. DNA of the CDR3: TGCGCCAGCAGCTTGGACAGGGGGTTGATCAGCTACACCTTC.

In DNA, the CDR3 is TGTGCCAGCAGCGTAGCTAGCGGGAGCGGCAATGAGCAGTACTTC. Protein product: CASSVASGSGNEQYF. This chain uses TRBV9 with TRBJ2-7, with TRBD2 identical over 10 bases. The CDR3 runs to 15 residues. After removal of 0 bases from V and 7 bases from J, the junction contained 7 bases not matched to a gene. Germline V gene sequence: CDR1 SGDLS, CDR2 YYNGEE.

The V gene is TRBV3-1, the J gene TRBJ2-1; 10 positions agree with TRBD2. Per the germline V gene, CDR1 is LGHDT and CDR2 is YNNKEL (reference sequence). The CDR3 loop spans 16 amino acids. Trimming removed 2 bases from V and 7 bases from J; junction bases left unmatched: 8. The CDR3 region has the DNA TGTGCCAGCAGCCAAATGAGCGGGAGGGTTTCGAATGAGCAGTTCTTC. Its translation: CASSQMSGRVSNEQFF.

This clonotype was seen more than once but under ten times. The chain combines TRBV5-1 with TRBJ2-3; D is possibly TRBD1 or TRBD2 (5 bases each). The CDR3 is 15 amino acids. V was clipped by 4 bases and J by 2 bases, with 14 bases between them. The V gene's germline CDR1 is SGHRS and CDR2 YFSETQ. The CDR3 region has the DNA TGCGCCAGCAGCACTCGGGACGGATACACAGATACGCAGTATTTT. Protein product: CASSTRDGYTDTQYF.

As DNA, the CDR3 is TGTGCCAGCAGCTCGTTCGCGGGGTCCGATGAGCAGTACTTC. Translation: CASSSFAGSDEQYF. The chain has TRBV7-9 and TRBJ2-4; perhaps TRBD2 as D (6 bases). Germline CDR1 SEHNR, CDR2 FQNEAQ (reference sequence). V lost 4 bases, J lost 13 bases, and 20 bases lay in between. CDR3 length equals 14 residues. The full variable domain, rest sourced from reference TRBV7-9 and TRBJ2-4, is DTGVSQNPRHKITKRGQNVTFRCDPISEHNRLYWYRQTLGQGPEFLTYFQNEAQLEKSRLLSDRFSAERPKGSFSTLEIQRTEQGDSAMYLCASSSFAGSDEQYFGAGTRLSVL.

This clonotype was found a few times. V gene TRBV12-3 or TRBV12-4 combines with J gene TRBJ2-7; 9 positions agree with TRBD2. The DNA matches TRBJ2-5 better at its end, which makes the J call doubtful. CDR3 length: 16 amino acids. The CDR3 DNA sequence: TGTGCCAGCAGCTCGCGGGGTAGCGGGAGAAAAGAGACCCAGTACTTC. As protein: CASSSRGSGRKETQYF.

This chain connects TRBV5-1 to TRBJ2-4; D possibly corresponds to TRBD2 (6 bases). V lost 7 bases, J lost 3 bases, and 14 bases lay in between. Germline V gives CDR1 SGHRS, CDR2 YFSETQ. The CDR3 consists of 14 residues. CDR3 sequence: CASASGTVKNIQYF. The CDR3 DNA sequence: TGCGCCAGCGCCTCCGGGACTGTCAAAAACATTCAGTACTTC.

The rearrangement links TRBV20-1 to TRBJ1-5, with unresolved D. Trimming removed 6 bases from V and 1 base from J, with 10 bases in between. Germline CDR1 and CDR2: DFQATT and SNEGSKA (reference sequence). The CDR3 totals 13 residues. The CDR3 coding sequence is TGCAGTGCGCCGGAGAGGAGCAATCAGCCCCAGCATTTT. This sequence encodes CSAPERSNQPQHF.

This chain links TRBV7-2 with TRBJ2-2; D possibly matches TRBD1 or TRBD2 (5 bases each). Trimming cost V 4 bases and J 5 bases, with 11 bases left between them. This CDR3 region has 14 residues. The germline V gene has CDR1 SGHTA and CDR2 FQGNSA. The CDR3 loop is CASSYRTGTGELFF. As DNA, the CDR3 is TGTGCCAGCAGCTACAGGACGGGAACCGGGGAGCTGTTTTTT.

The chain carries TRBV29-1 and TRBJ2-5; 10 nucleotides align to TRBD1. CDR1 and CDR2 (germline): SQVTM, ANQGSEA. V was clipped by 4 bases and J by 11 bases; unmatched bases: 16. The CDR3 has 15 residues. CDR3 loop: CSVGGDRGIHNEQYF. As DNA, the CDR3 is TGCAGCGTTGGAGGGGACAGGGGTATTCACAATGAGCAGTACTTC.

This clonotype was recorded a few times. The CDR3, as DNA: TGTGCCAGCAGTGCCCCTGACAACTATGGCTACACCTTC. Translation: CASSAPDNYGYTF. V is TRBV2 and J is TRBJ1-2; D is undetermined. CDR1 is SNHLY and CDR2 is FYNNEI in the germline V gene. CDR3 length: 13 residues. V dropped 4 bases and J dropped 2 bases, with 8 bases sitting between them.

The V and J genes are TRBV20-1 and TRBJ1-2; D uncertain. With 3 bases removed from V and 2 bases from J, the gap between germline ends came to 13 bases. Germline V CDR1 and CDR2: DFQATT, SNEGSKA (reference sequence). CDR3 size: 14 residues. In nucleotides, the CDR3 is TGCAGTGCTAGGCAAAAATCTGGGAACTATGGCTACACCTTC. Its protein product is CSARQKSGNYGYTF.

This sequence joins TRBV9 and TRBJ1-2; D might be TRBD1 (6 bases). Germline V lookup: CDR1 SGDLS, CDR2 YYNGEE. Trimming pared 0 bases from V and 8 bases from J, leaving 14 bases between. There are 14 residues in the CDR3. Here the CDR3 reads CASSVEAGDFGYTF. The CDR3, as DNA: TGTGCCAGCAGCGTAGAGGCAGGGGATTTCGGCTACACCTTC. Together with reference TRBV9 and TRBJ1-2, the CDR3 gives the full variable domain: DSGVTQTPKHLITATGQRVTLRCSPRSGDLSVYWYQQSLDQGLQFLIQYYNGEERAKGNILERFSAQQFPDLHSELNLSSLELGDSALYFCASSVEAGDFGYTFGSGTRLTVV.

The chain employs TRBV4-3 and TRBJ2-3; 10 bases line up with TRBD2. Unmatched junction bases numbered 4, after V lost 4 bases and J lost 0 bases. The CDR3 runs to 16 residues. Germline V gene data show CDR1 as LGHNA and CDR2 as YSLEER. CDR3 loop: CASSRLAGVSTDTQYF. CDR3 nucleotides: TGCGCCAGCAGCCGGCTAGCGGGAGTCAGCACAGATACGCAGTATTTT.

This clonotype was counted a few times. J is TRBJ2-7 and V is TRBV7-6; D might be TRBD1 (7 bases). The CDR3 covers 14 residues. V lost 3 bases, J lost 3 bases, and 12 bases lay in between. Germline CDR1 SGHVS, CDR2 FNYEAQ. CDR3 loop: CASSFGGTVYEQYF. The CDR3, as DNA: TGTGCCAGCAGCTTCGGAGGGACAGTCTACGAGCAGTACTTC.

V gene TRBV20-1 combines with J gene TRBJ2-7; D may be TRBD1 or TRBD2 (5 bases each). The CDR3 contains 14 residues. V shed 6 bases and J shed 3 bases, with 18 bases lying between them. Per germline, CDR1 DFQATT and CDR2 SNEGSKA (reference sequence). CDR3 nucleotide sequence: TGCAGTGCGGGCACGAGGGGCTACTACTACGAGCAGTACTTC. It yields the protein CSAGTRGYYYEQYF.

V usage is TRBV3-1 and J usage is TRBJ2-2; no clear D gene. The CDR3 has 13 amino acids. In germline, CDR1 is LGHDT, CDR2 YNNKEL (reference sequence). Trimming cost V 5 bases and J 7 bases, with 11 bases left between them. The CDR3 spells CASSTNFHGELFF. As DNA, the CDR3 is TGTGCCAGCAGCACAAACTTTCACGGGGAGCTGTTTTTT.

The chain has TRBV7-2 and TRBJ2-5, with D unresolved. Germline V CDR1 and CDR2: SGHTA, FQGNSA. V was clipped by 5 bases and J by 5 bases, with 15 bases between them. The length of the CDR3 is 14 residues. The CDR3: CASSLAAGVETQYF. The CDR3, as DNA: TGTGCCAGCAGCCTGGCGGCTGGGGTGGAGACCCAGTACTTC.

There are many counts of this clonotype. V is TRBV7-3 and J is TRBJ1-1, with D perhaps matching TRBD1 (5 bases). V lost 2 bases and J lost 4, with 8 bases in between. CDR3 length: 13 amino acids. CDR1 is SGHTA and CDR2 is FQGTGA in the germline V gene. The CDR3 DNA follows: TGTGCCAGCAGCTTACTGAGGGGCACTGAAGCTTTCTTT. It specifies CASSLLRGTEAFF.

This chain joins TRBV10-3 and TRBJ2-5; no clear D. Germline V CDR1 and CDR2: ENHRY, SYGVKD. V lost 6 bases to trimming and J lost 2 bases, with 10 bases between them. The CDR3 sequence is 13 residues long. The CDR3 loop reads CAIRGTKQETQYF. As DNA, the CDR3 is TGTGCCATCAGGGGCACAAAACAAGAGACCCAGTACTTC.

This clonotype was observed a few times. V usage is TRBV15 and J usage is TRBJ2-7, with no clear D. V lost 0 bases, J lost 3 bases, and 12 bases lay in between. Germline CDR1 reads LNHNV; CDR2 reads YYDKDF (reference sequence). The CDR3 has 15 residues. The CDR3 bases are TGTGCCACCAGCAGAGATCCAAACTCAAACTACGAGCAGTACTTC. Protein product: CATSRDPNSNYEQYF.

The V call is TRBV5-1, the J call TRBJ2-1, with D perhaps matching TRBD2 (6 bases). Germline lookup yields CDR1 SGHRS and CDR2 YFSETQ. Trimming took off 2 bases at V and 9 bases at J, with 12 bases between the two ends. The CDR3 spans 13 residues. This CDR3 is CASSFFGSGEQFF. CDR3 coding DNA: TGCGCCAGCAGCTTTTTCGGGAGCGGTGAGCAGTTCTTC.

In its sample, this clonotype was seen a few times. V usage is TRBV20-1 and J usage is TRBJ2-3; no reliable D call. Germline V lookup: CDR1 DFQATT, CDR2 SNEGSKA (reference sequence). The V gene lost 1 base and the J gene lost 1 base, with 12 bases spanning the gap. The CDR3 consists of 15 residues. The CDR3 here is CSARALGGGTDTQYF. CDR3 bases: TGCAGTGCTAGAGCGTTAGGCGGCGGCACAGATACGCAGTATTTT.

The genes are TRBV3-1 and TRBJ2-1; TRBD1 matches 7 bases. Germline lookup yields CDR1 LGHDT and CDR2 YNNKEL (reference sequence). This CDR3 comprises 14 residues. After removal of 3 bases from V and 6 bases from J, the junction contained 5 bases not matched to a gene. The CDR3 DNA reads TGTGCCAGCAGCCATAGGGGACAGCTCAATGAGCAGTTCTTC. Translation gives CASSHRGQLNEQFF.

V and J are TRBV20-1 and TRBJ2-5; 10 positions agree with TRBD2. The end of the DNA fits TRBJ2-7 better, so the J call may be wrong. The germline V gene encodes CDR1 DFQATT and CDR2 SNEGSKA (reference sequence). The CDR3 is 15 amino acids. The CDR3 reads CSARAASGSHYEQYF. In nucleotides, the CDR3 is TGCAGTGCTAGAGCGGCTAGCGGGAGTCATTACGAGCAGTACTTC.

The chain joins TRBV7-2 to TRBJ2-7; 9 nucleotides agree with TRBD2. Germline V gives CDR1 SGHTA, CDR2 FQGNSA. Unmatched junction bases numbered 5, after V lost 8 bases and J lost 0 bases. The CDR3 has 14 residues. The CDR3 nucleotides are TGTGCCAGCCGGGCGGGAGGGCCCTCCTACGAGCAGTACTTC. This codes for CASRAGGPSYEQYF.